The 32 T cell receptor beta chains presented below share a single source sample, sequenced in a study of human T cells and chemical hapten exposure. One entry per CDR3 protein, called by TCRdb with MiXCR from the RACE reads. Of a few hundred thousand distinct CDR3 sequences in the sample, roughly 6.3% are singletons; the top ten hold 5% to 6%. The time point denotes: patch test 2, 6 weeks after DPC sensitization. Treatment denoted: therapeutic diphenylcyclopropenone sensitization with weekly scalp DPC. Here the sequenced sample was whole blood, taken in connection with sensitization to the hapten diphenylcyclopropenone (DPC). The receptor set was obtained from a woman in her late teens or twenties with alopecia areata. Some clones in this sample may be carry-over from other donors' samples.

This clonotype occurred a few times. The chain employs TRBV6-2 or TRBV6-3 and TRBJ2-3, with D hard to call. Germline loops: CDR1 MNHEY, CDR2 SVGEGT. The CDR3 sequence is 14 residues long. Trimming stripped 8 bases from V and 8 bases from J, with 20 bases between. The CDR3 nucleotides are TGTGCCAGCGGCCTAAGTGTGCGCGAAGGTACGCAGTATTTT. Its translation is CASGLSVREGTQYF.

This clonotype was counted a few times. The chain is built from TRBV7-9 and TRBJ2-2; either TRBD1 or TRBD2 may supply D (7 bases each). CDR3 size: 16 residues. The V gene lost 8 bases and the J gene lost 3 bases, with 19 bases spanning the gap. Germline lookup yields CDR1 SEHNR and CDR2 FQNEAQ (reference sequence). CDR3 in amino acids: CASREVQGLDTGELFF. CDR3 in DNA: TGTGCCAGCCGGGAGGTACAGGGGTTGGACACCGGGGAGCTGTTTTTT. Full variable domain (outside the CDR3, taken from reference TRBV7-9 and TRBJ2-2): DTGVSQNPRHKITKRGQNVTFRCDPISEHNRLYWYRQTLGQGPEFLTYFQNEAQLEKSRLLSDRFSAERPKGSFSTLEIQRTEQGDSAMYLCASREVQGLDTGELFFGEGSRLTVL.

This clonotype was detected only a few times. The V and J genes are TRBV6-6 and TRBJ2-7; D unresolved. Germline V gives CDR1 MNHNY, CDR2 SVGAGI (reference sequence). This CDR3 is 14 amino acids long. The V and J ends lost 5 bases and 0 bases respectively, with 11 bases between them. The CDR3 loop reads CASSITSLSYEQYF. The DNA of the CDR3 is TGTGCCAGCAGTATTACGTCCCTCTCCTACGAGCAGTACTTC.

This clonotype was recorded at least ten times. DNA of the CDR3: TGTGCCAGCGTAGGGGGCGGAGGGACTGAAGCTTTCTTT. Translating gives CASVGGGGTEAFF. The chain links TRBV27 to TRBJ1-1; 7 bases map to TRBD1. V was pared by 8 bases and J by 5 bases, with 8 bases of the junction left unmatched. The CDR3 spans 13 residues. Germline values: CDR1 MNHEY, CDR2 SMNVEV (reference sequence).

In its sample, this clonotype was seen a few times. The V and J genes are TRBV28 and TRBJ2-5; 10 positions agree with TRBD2. CDR1 and CDR2 (germline): MDHEN, SYDVKM. Unmatched junction bases numbered 26, after V lost 3 bases and J lost 1 base. The CDR3 totals 23 residues. The CDR3 here is CASSFSSPSWWTSGRPLQETQYF. In DNA form, the CDR3 reads TGTGCCAGCAGTTTCTCCTCTCCCTCTTGGTGGACTAGCGGTCGTCCCCTCCAAGAGACCCAGTACTTC.

This clonotype was seen only a few times. The chain uses TRBV12-3 or TRBV12-4 and TRBJ1-5, with D perhaps matching TRBD1 (6 bases). V was clipped by 6 bases and J by 3 bases, with 18 bases between them. The CDR3 loop spans 16 amino acids. CDR3: CASSPNQRTDNQPQHF. For the CDR3, the DNA is TGTGCCAGCAGCCCCAACCAACGGACAGACAATCAGCCCCAGCATTTT.

This clonotype was seen a handful of times. V and J are TRBV12-3 or TRBV12-4 and TRBJ2-2; 7 bases line up with TRBD1. The CDR3 contains 15 residues. J lost 3 bases, V lost 1 base, and 2 bases had no gene match. This chain's CDR3 is CASSLEGADTGELFF. CDR3 sequence (DNA): TGTGCCAGCAGTTTAGAGGGGGCGGACACCGGGGAGCTGTTTTTT.

The chain is built from TRBV6-2 or TRBV6-3 and TRBJ2-7, with TRBD1 identical over 10 bases. Germline trimming cut 7 bases from V and 6 bases from J; bases unmatched to any gene: 12. Germline CDR1 MNHEY, CDR2 SVGEGT. This CDR3 is built from 15 residues. For the CDR3, the DNA is TGTGCCAGCAAGGGACTGAGACAGGGGGCCGGCGAGCAGTACTTC. It encodes CASKGLRQGAGEQYF.

V and J are TRBV20-1 and TRBJ2-5; D gene ambiguous. Germline CDR1 and CDR2: DFQATT and SNEGSKA (reference sequence). Trimming cost V 2 bases and J 5 bases, with 15 bases left between them. The CDR3 totals 14 residues. The CDR3 coding sequence is TGCAGTGCTAGAACGAGTAGTCCGGCGGAGACCCAGTACTTC. Translated, it gives CSARTSSPAETQYF.

V usage is TRBV14 and J usage is TRBJ1-2, with TRBD1 matching 8 bases. The CDR3 has 13 amino acids. From germline, CDR1 is SGHDN and CDR2 FVKESK. Trimming cost V 4 bases and J 7 bases; bases outside gene matches: 5. CDR3 in DNA: TGTGCCAGCAGCCTAGACAGGGGCTTTGGCTACACCTTC. This encodes CASSLDRGFGYTF. Full variable domain (outside the CDR3, taken from reference TRBV14 and TRBJ1-2): EAGVTQFPSHSVIEKGQTVTLRCDPISGHDNLYWYRRVMGKEIKFLLHFVKESKQDESGMPNNRFLAERTGGTYSTLKVQPAELEDSGVYFCASSLDRGFGYTFGSGTRLTVV.

The J gene is TRBJ2-3, the V gene TRBV29-1, with a tentative D call TRBD1 (6 bases). V shed 5 bases and J shed 4 bases, with 10 bases lying between them. The length of the CDR3 is 12 residues. Germline lookup yields CDR1 SQVTM and CDR2 ANQGSEA. CDR3 coding DNA: TGCAGCGTTAGTAACAGGGCAGATACGCAGTATTTT. Encoded protein: CSVSNRADTQYF.

Ten or more counts support this clonotype. The chain uses TRBV10-3 and TRBJ1-1; tentatively, D is TRBD1 (6 bases). Germline assignment: CDR1 ENHRY and CDR2 SYGVKD. Trimming left V 6 bases short and J 7 bases short, with 18 bases between. The CDR3 is 14 residues long. DNA for the CDR3: TGTGCCATCAGGACAGGTACACCCTCTTTTGAAGCTTTCTTT. As protein: CAIRTGTPSFEAFF.

This clonotype was observed at least ten times. CDR3 DNA sequence: TGCAGCGTTGAGGGAGAGGTGAACACCATATATTTT. Translated: CSVEGEVNTIYF. The genes are TRBV29-1 and TRBJ1-3; the D is unclear. CDR3 length: 12 amino acids. The ends were cut back, 3 bases at V and 7 bases at J, with 10 bases in the middle. The V gene's germline CDR1 is SQVTM and CDR2 ANQGSEA.

The chain recombines TRBV14 with TRBJ2-3, with D possibly matching TRBD2 (6 bases). V dropped 4 bases and J dropped 10 bases, with 18 bases sitting between them. CDR1 SGHDN and CDR2 FVKESK come from the germline V gene. The CDR3 totals 14 residues. The CDR3 protein is CASSRREMGSAQYF. The CDR3 DNA reads TGTGCCAGCAGCCGGAGGGAAATGGGGTCGGCGCAGTATTTT.

This clonotype has just a few counts. The V call is TRBV5-1, the J call TRBJ2-5; D may be TRBD2 (5 bases). There are 14 residues in the CDR3. Trimming pared 3 bases from V and 7 bases from J, leaving 16 bases between. Germline assignment: CDR1 SGHRS and CDR2 YFSETQ. This CDR3 is CASSSQDSEGTQYF. The CDR3 bases are TGCGCCAGCAGCTCTCAGGACTCCGAGGGGACCCAGTACTTC.

This clonotype was found many times. V gene TRBV29-1 combines with J gene TRBJ2-6; 9 bases match TRBD1. With 7 bases clipped from V and 1 base from J, the junction kept 14 bases outside the gene matches. CDR3 length equals 18 residues. Germline assignment: CDR1 SQVTM and CDR2 ANQGSEA. The CDR3 loop reads CSALIRDRVSSGANVLTF. The CDR3 nucleotides read TGCAGCGCCCTAATTAGGGACAGGGTTTCTTCTGGGGCCAACGTCCTGACTTTC.

This clonotype was seen only a few times. This rearrangement joins TRBV20-1 to TRBJ1-3; no firm D call. CDR3 size: 13 residues. The germline V gene has CDR1 DFQATT and CDR2 SNEGSKA (reference sequence). Trimming removed 3 bases from V and 0 bases from J, with 6 bases in between. The CDR3 is CSASRSSGNTIYF. DNA of the CDR3: TGCAGTGCTAGTAGGAGCTCTGGAAACACCATATATTTT.

This clonotype was detected many times. V gene TRBV6-2 or TRBV6-3 combines with J gene TRBJ1-5; tentatively, D is TRBD1 (6 bases). Germline values: CDR1 MNHEY, CDR2 SVGEGT. The CDR3 consists of 13 residues. The V end lost 8 bases, the J end lost 3 bases, and 11 bases lay between the germline ends. CDR3 residues: CASQDRTNQPQHF. CDR3 coding DNA: TGTGCCAGCCAAGACAGGACCAATCAGCCCCAGCATTTT.

This clonotype was seen more than once but under ten times. This sequence joins TRBV4-3 and TRBJ1-1; D gene uncertain. CDR3 length: 14 amino acids. V gave up 2 bases and J gave up 6 bases, with 13 bases separating them. Germline CDR1 reads LGHNA; CDR2 reads YSLEER. The CDR3 sequence: CASSQLGGPAEAFF. CDR3 sequence (DNA): TGCGCCAGCAGCCAATTAGGAGGGCCGGCTGAAGCTTTCTTT.

The table lists this clonotype with many counts. V and J are TRBV3-1 and TRBJ1-5; D remains ambiguous. CDR3 length: 14 residues. Germline V gives CDR1 LGHDT, CDR2 YNNKEL (reference sequence). V lost 4 bases, J lost 4 bases, and 11 bases lay in between. CDR3 region: CASSLSLGNQPQHF. CDR3 DNA: TGTGCCAGCAGCCTGTCCCTCGGGAATCAGCCCCAGCATTTT. The full variable domain, its missing parts supplied by reference TRBV3-1 and TRBJ1-5, is DTAVSQTPKYLVTQMGNDKSIKCEQNLGHDTMYWYKQDSKKFLKIMFSYNNKELIINETVPNRFSPKSPDKAHLNLHINSLELGDSAVYFCASSLSLGNQPQHFGDGTRLSIL.

This clonotype appeared many times. The V call is TRBV6-6, the J call TRBJ1-3; D may be TRBD1 (6 bases). V lost 2 bases, J lost 4 bases, and 15 bases lay in between. Germline V gene data show CDR1 as MNHNY and CDR2 as SVGAGI (reference sequence). The CDR3 covers 16 residues. In nucleotides, the CDR3 is TGTGCCAGCAGTTACGATGGCAGGGGCTTCGGAAACACCATATATTTT. Translating gives CASSYDGRGFGNTIYF.

V and J are TRBV7-9 and TRBJ1-3; D gene unclear. Trimming pared 6 bases from V and 0 bases from J, leaving 9 bases between. Per germline, CDR1 SEHNR and CDR2 FQNEAQ (reference sequence). The CDR3 sequence is 14 residues long. CDR3 nucleotide sequence: TGTGCCAGCAGGGACTTTAGCTCTGGAAACACCATATATTTT. As protein: CASRDFSSGNTIYF. Full variable domain (missing parts from reference TRBV7-9 and TRBJ1-3): DTGVSQNPRHKITKRGQNVTFRCDPISEHNRLYWYRQTLGQGPEFLTYFQNEAQLEKSRLLSDRFSAERPKGSFSTLEIQRTEQGDSAMYLCASRDFSSGNTIYFGEGSWLTVV.

The chain carries TRBV12-3 or TRBV12-4 and TRBJ2-2; D is possibly TRBD2 (6 bases). The CDR3 extends over 17 amino acids. V dropped 1 base and J dropped 5 bases, with 17 bases sitting between them. DNA of the CDR3: TGTGCCAGCAGTTTAGGGGCAGGGACTCCTTCGACCGGGGAGCTGTTTTTT. Its protein product is CASSLGAGTPSTGELFF.

The rearrangement uses TRBV4-3 and TRBJ2-7; D may be TRBD2 (5 bases). V shed 0 bases and J shed 3 bases, with 12 bases lying between them. The CDR3 sequence is 15 residues long. From germline, CDR1 is LGHNA and CDR2 YSLEER. CDR3 region: CASSQDQEANYEQYF. The CDR3 DNA sequence: TGCGCCAGCAGCCAAGATCAGGAGGCCAACTACGAGCAGTACTTC.

This clonotype was found many times. The CDR3 DNA sequence: TGTGCCAGCAGCCTTACGTCGGAAAAACTGTTTTTT. It is translated as CASSLTSEKLFF. This chain joins TRBV7-9 and TRBJ1-4; D is unclear. Germline V lookup: CDR1 SEHNR, CDR2 FQNEAQ (reference sequence). The CDR3 covers 12 residues. V was clipped by 5 bases and J by 8 bases, with 9 bases between them.

Ten or more counts support this clonotype. The V gene is TRBV5-5, the J gene TRBJ2-3; no firm D call. Trimming took 7 bases from V and 7 from J, leaving 16 bases between them. Germline V gene lookup returns CDR1 SGHKS and CDR2 YYEKEE (reference sequence). This CDR3 region has 13 residues. The CDR3 DNA reads as TGTGCCAGCCAGGAAACCCCCCACAATACGCAGTATTTT. Translated, it gives CASQETPHNTQYF. Full variable domain (missing parts from reference TRBV5-5 and TRBJ2-3): DAGVTQSPTHLIKTRGQQVTLRCSPISGHKSVSWYQQVLGQGPQFIFQYYEKEERGRGNFPDRFSARQFPNYSSELNVNALLLGDSALYLCASQETPHNTQYFGPGTRLTVL.

J is TRBJ1-1 and V is TRBV20-1, with 9 bases aligning to TRBD1. CDR1 is DFQATT and CDR2 is SNEGSKA in the germline V gene (reference sequence). This CDR3 spans 16 amino acids. V lost 6 bases, J lost 4 bases, and 15 bases stayed unmatched. This chain's CDR3 is CSAIEQGAREVTEAFF. DNA for the CDR3: TGCAGTGCCATCGAACAGGGGGCGCGGGAGGTCACTGAAGCTTTCTTT.

In its sample, this clonotype was seen a few times. V is TRBV9 and J is TRBJ1-5; D unclear. Germline V gene sequence: CDR1 SGDLS, CDR2 YYNGEE. V was cut by 0 bases and J by 9 bases, with 16 bases left in between. This CDR3 is 15 amino acids long. The CDR3 loop reads CASSVGSDPPGPQHF. The CDR3 DNA reads as TGTGCCAGCAGCGTAGGGTCAGACCCCCCGGGGCCCCAGCATTTT.

The chain recombines TRBV12-3 or TRBV12-4 with TRBJ2-5, with 7 bases lining up with TRBD1. The CDR3 contains 16 residues. V lost 2 bases and J lost 1; bases outside the gene matches: 7. The DNA for the CDR3 is TGTGCCAGCAGTTTACGTCCAACAGGGGTCCAAGAGACCCAGTACTTC. It codes for CASSLRPTGVQETQYF.

This clonotype came up many times. The J gene is TRBJ1-3, the V gene TRBV3-1; D is undetermined. This CDR3 has 17 residues. The germline gives CDR1 LGHDT, CDR2 YNNKEL (reference sequence). Trimming stripped 4 bases from V and 0 bases from J, with 16 bases between. The CDR3: CASSRPGRTNSGNTIYF. In nucleotides, the CDR3 is TGTGCCAGCAGCCGCCCGGGCCGAACCAACTCTGGAAACACCATATATTTT.

This clonotype is medium-sized within its sample. The chain carries TRBV29-1 and TRBJ1-5; 7 positions match TRBD1. Trimming took 5 bases from V and 5 from J; bases not matched to a gene: 12. From germline, CDR1 is SQVTM and CDR2 ANQGSEA. This CDR3 is built from 15 residues. The CDR3 reads CSVPKPRQGYQPQHF. In DNA, the CDR3 is TGCAGCGTTCCTAAGCCCCGACAGGGATATCAGCCCCAGCATTTT.

This clonotype was counted only a few times. This sequence joins TRBV29-1 and TRBJ1-1; the match to TRBD1 covers 7 bases. Germline V gene sequence: CDR1 SQVTM, CDR2 ANQGSEA. V lost 7 bases, J lost 7 bases, and 6 bases stayed unmatched. This CDR3 is 11 amino acids long. The chain's CDR3 is CSARGGVEAFF. In nucleotides, the CDR3 is TGCAGCGCCCGAGGGGGCGTTGAAGCTTTCTTT.